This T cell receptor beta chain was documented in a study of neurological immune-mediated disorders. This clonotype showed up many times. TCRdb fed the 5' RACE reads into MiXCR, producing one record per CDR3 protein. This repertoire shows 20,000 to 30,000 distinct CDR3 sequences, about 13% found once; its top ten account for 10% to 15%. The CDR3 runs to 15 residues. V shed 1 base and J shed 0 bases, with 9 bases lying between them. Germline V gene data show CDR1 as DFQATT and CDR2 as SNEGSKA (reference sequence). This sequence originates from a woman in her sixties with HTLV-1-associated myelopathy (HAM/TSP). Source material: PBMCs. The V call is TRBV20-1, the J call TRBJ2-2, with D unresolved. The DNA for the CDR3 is TGCAGTGCTAGAGGGTCGGCTACGAACACCGGGGAGCTGTTTTTT. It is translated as CSARGSATNTGELFF.